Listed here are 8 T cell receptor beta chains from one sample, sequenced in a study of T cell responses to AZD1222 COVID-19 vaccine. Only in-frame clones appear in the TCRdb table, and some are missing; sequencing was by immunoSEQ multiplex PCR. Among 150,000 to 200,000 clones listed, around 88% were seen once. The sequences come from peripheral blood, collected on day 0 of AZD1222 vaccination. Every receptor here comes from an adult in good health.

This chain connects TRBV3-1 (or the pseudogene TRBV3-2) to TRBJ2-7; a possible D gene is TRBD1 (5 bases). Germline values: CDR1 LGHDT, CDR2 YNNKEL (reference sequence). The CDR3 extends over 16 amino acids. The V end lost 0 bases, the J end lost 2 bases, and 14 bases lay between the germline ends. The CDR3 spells CASSQEFGSRAYEQYF. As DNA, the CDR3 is TGTGCCAGCAGCCAAGAATTTGGAAGCAGGGCCTACGAGCAGTACTTC.

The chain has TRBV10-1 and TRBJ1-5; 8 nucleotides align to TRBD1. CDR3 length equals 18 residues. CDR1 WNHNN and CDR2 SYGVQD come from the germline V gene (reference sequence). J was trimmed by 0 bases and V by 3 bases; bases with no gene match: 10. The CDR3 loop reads CASSDGQGRRYSNQPQHF. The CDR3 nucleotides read TGCGCCAGCAGTGATGGACAGGGCCGTCGTTATAGCAATCAGCCCCAGCATTTT.

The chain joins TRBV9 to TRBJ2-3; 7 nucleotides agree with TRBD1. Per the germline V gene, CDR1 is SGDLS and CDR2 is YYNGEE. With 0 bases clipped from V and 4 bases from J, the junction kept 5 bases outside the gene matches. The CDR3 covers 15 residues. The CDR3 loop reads CASSVDRGGPDTQYF. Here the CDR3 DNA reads TGTGCCAGCAGCGTAGATCGAGGGGGCCCAGATACGCAGTATTTT. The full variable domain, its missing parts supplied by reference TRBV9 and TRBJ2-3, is DSGVTQTPKHLITATGQRVTLRCSPRSGDLSVYWYQQSLDQGLQFLIQYYNGEERAKGNILERFSAQQFPDLHSELNLSSLELGDSALYFCASSVDRGGPDTQYFGPGTRLTVL.

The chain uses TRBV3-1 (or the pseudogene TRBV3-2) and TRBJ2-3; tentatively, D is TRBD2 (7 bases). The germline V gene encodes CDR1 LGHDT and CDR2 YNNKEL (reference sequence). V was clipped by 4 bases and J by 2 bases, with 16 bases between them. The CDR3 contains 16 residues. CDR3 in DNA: TGTGCCAGCAGCCCGTTACGCGGGGGCCTCACAGATACGCAGTATTTT. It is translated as CASSPLRGGLTDTQYF.

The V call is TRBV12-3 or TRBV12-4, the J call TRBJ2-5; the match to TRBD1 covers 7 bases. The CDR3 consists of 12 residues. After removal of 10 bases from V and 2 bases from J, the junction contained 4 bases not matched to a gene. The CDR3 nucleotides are TGTGCCACCGGGACAGCGCAAGAGACCCAGTACTTC. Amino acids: CATGTAQETQYF.

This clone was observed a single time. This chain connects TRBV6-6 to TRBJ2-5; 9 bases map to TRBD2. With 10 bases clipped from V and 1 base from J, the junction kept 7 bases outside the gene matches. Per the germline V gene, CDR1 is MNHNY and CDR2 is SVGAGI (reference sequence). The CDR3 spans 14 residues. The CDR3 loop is CATELAGFQETQYF. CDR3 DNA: TGTGCCACCGAACTAGCGGGTTTCCAAGAGACCCAGTACTTC.

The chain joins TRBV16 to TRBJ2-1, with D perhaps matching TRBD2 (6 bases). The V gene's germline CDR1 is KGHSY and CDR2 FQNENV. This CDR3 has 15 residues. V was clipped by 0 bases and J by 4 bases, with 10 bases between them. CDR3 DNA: TGTGCCAGCAGCCAATCTTGGGGGGTATACAATGAGCAGTTCTTC. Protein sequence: CASSQSWGVYNEQFF.

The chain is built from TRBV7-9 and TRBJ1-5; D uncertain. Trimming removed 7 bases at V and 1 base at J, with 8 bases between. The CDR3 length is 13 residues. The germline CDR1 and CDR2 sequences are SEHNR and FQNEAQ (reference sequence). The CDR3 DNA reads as TGTGCCAGCACCGTGGGAAGCAATCAGCCCCAGCATTTT. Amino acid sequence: CASTVGSNQPQHF.